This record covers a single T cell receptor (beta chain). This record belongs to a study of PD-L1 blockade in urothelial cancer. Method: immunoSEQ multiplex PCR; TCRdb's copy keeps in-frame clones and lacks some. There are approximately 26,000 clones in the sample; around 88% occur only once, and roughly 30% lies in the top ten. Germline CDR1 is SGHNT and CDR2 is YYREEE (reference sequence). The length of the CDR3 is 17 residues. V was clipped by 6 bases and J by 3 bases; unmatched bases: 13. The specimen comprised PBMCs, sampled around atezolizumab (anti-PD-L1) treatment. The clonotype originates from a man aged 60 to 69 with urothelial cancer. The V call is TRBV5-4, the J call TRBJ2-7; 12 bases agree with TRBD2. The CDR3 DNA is TGTGCCAGCAACGGAGCCGGGACTAGCGGGTCATACTACGAGCAGTACTTC. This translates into CASNGAGTSGSYYEQYF.